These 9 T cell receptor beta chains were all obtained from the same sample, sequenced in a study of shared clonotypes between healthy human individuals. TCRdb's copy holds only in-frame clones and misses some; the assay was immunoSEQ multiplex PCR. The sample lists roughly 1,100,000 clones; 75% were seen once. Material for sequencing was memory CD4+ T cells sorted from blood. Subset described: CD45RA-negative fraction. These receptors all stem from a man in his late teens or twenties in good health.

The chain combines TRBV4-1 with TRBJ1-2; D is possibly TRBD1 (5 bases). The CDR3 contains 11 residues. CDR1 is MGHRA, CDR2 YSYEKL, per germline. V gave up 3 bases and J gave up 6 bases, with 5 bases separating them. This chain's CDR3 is CASSQGDGYTF. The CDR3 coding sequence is TGCGCCAGCAGCCAGGGGGATGGCTACACCTTC.

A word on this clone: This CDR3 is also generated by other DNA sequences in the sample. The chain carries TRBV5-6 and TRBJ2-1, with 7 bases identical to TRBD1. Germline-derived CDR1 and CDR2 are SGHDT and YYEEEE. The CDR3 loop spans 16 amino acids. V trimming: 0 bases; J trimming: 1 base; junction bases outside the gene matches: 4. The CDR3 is CASSLGAGGSYNEQFF. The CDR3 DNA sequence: TGTGCCAGCAGCTTGGGGGCAGGGGGATCCTACAATGAGCAGTTCTTC.

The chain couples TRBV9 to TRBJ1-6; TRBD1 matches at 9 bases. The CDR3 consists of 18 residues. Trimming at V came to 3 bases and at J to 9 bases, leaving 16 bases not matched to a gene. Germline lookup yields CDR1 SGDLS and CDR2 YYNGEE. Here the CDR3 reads CASSGGGTNRGQISPLHF. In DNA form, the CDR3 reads TGTGCCAGCAGCGGAGGAGGAACGAACAGGGGGCAAATTTCACCCCTCCACTTT.

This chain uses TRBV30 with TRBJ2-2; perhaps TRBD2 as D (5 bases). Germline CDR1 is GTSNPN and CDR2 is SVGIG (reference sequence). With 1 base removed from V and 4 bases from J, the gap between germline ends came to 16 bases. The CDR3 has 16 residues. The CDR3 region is CAWSDFDFGGTGELFF. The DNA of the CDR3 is TGTGCCTGGAGTGACTTCGATTTCGGAGGCACCGGGGAGCTGTTTTTT.

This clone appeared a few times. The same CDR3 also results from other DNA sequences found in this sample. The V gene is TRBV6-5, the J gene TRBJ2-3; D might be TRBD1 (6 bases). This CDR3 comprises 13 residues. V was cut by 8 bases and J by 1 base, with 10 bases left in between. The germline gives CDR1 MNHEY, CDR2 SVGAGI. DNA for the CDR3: TGTGCCAGCCGAAGACAGGGCACAGATACGCAGTATTTT. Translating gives CASRRQGTDTQYF.

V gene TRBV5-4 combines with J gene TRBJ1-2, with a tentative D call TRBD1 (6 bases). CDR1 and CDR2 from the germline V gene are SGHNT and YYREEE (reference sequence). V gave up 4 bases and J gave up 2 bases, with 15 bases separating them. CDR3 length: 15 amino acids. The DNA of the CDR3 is TGTGCCAGCAGCCCGACAGGCGCCGAGAACTATGGCTACACCTTC. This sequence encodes CASSPTGAENYGYTF.

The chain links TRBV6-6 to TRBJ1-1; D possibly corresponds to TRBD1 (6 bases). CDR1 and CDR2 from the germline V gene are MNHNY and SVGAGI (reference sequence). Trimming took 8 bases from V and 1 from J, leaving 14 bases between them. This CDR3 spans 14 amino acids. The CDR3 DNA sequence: TGTGCCAGCGGGGGAGACAGGCAGAACACTGAAGCTTTCTTT. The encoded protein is CASGGDRQNTEAFF.

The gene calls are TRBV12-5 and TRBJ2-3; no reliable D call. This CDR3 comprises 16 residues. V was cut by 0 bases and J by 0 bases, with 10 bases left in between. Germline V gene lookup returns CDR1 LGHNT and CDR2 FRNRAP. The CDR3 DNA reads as TGTGCTAGTGGTTTGGTACTTGGCTCTAGCACAGATACGCAGTATTTT. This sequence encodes CASGLVLGSSTDTQYF.

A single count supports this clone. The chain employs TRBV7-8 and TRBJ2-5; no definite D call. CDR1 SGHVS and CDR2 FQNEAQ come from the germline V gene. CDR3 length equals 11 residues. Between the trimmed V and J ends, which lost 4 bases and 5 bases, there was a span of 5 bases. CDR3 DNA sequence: TGTGCCAGCAGCTGGGCCGAGACCCAGTACTTC. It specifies CASSWAETQYF. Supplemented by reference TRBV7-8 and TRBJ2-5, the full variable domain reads GAGVSQSPRYKVAKRGQDVALRCDPISGHVSLFWYQQALGQGPEFLTYFQNEAQLDKSGLPSDRFFAERPEGSVSTLKIQRTQQEDSAVYLCASSWAETQYFGPGTRLLVL.